This TCR beta chain was found in a study of T-cell reconstitution after alpha-beta-depleted transplantation in children. The V segment lost 2 bases and the J segment 7 bases; nucleotides outside the gene matches: 3. The length of the CDR3 is 13 residues. Germline V CDR1 and CDR2: WNHNN, SYGVQD (reference sequence). It was with unique molecular identifiers that the TCRbeta library was prepared. TCRdb reprocessed the PCR reads via MiXCR and lists one record per CDR3 protein. The table includes about 230,000 distinct CDR3 sequences, about 8.8% detected once. The chain is built from TRBV10-1 and TRBJ2-3; 7 bases agree with TRBD2. Sequencing was performed on PBMCs from the stem cell graft donor, taken from the stem cell graft. The source of this sequence is a human donor who donated a stem cell graft to a child with SCID. The CDR3 is CASSEAGENTQYF. In DNA form, the CDR3 reads TGCGCCAGCAGTGAGGCGGGGGAAAATACGCAGTATTTT.